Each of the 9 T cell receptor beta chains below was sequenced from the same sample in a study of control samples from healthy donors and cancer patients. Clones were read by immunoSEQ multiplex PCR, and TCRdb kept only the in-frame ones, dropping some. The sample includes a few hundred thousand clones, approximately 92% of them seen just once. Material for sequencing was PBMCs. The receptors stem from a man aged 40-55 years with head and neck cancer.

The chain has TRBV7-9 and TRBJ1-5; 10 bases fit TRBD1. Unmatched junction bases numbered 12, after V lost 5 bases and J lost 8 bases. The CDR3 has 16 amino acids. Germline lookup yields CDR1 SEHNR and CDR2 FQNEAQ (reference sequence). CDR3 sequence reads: CASSAGTGVSSEPQHF. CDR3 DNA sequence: TGTGCCAGCAGCGCCGGGACAGGGGTGAGTTCCGAGCCCCAGCATTTT.

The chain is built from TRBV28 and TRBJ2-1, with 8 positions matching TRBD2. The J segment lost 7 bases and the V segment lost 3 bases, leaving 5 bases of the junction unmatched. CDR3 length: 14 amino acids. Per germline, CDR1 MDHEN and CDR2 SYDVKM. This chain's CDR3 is CASSFRGGLNEQFF. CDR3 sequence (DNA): TGTGCCAGCAGTTTCCGGGGGGGCCTGAATGAGCAGTTCTTC.

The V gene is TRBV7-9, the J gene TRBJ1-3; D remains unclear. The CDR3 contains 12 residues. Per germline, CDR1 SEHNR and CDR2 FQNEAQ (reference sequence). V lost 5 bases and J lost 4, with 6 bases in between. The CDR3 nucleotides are TGTGCCAGCAGCCCCTTGGGAAACACCATATATTTT. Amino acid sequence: CASSPLGNTIYF.

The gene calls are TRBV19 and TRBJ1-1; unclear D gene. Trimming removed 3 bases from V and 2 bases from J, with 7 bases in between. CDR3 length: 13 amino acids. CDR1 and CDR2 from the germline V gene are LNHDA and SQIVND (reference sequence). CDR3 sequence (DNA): TGTGCCAGTAGTATTAACGGAAACACTGAAGCTTTCTTT. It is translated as CASSINGNTEAFF.

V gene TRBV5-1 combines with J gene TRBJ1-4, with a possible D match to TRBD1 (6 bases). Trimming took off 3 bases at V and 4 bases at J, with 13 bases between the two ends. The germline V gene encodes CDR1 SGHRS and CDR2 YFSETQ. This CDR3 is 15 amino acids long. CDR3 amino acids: CASSYDRRSNEKLFF. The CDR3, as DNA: TGCGCCAGCAGCTACGACAGGAGAAGTAATGAAAAACTGTTTTTT.

The DNA of the CDR3 is TGTGCCAGCAGTCCCCGGACAGCGGGGAACACTGAAGCTTTCTTT. Amino acids: CASSPRTAGNTEAFF. The V and J genes are TRBV27 and TRBJ1-1, with D maybe TRBD1 (6 bases). The V gene lost 5 bases and the J gene lost 1 base, with 14 bases spanning the gap. The CDR3 has 15 amino acids. Germline CDR1 reads MNHEY; CDR2 reads SMNVEV (reference sequence).

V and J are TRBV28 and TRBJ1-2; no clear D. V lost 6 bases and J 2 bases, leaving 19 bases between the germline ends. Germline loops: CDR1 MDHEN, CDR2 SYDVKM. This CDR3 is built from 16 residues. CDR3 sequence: CASRPQSGVKNYGYTF. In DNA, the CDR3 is TGTGCCAGCAGACCGCAGTCCGGGGTAAAGAACTATGGCTACACCTTC.

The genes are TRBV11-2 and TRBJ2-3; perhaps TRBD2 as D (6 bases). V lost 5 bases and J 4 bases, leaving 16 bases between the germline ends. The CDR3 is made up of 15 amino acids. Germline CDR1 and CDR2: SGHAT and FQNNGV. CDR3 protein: CASSPWGVVSDTQYF. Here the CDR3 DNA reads TGTGCCAGCAGCCCTTGGGGGGTAGTGTCAGATACGCAGTATTTT. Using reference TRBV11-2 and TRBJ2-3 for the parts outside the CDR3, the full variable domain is EAGVAQSPRYKIIEKRQSVAFWCNPISGHATLYWYQQILGQGPKLLIQFQNNGVVDDSQLPKDRFSAERLKGVDSTLKIQPAKLEDSAVYLCASSPWGVVSDTQYFGPGTRLTVL.

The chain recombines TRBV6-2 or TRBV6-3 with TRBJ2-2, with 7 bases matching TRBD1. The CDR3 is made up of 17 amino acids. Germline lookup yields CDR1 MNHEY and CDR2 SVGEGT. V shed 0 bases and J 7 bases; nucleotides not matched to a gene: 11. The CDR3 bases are TGTGCCAGCAGTTACTCCCTTGGGGACAGCCCTAGCGGGGAGCTGTTTTTT. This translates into CASSYSLGDSPSGELFF.